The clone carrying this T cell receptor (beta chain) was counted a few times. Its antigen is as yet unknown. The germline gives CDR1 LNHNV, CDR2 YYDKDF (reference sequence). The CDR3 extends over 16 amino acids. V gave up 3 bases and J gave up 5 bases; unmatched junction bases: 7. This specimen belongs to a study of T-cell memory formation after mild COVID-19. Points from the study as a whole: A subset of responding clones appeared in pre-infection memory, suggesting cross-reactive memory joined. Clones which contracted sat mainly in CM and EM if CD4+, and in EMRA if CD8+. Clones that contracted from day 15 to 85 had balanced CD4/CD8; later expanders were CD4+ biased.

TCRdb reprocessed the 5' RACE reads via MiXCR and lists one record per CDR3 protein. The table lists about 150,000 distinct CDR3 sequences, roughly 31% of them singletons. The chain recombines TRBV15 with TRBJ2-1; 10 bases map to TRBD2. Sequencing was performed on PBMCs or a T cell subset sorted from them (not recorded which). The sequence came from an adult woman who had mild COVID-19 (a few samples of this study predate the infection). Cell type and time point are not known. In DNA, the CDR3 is TGTGCCACCAGCAGGGAGCTAGCGGGAGTCAACAATGAGCAGTTCTTC. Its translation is CATSRELAGVNNEQFF.